The 8 T cell receptor beta chains below all came from one sample that was sequenced in a study of cytomegalovirus exposure and HLA in healthy donors. A multiplex PCR was run with 60 Vbeta primers and 13 Jbeta primers. The data were produced by immunoSEQ multiplex PCR, yet TCRdb's version contains in-frame clones alone and is incomplete. The table records about 160,000 clones, over 65% of them present only once. The sample was PBMCs. Receptor source: a man between 18 and 29 years old in good health and CMV-seropositive.

This chain uses TRBV6-4 with TRBJ2-5; unclear D gene. Germline CDR1 reads MRHNA; CDR2 reads SNTAGT. The CDR3 length is 11 residues. Trimming pared 8 bases from V and 9 bases from J, leaving 13 bases between. CDR3 in DNA: TGTGCCAGCTCGAGATGCCCCCCCCAGTACTTC. Amino acid sequence: CASSRCPPQYF.

Points on this clone: Other DNA sequences of this sample code for an identical CDR3. The V gene is TRBV29-1, the J gene TRBJ1-1; possible D gene TRBD1, 5 bases. Germline CDR1 reads SQVTM; CDR2 reads ANQGSEA. The V gene lost 0 bases and the J gene lost 4 bases, with 9 bases spanning the gap. The CDR3 consists of 13 residues. CDR3 DNA sequence: TGCAGCGTTGAAGAGGGGGGGGGCACTGAAGCTTTCTTT. It encodes CSVEEGGGTEAFF.

As for this clone: The sample carries other DNA sequences with the same CDR3. This chain connects TRBV30 to TRBJ1-1; possibly TRBD1 for D (5 bases). This CDR3 spans 14 amino acids. V was shortened by 5 bases and J by 5 bases, with 18 bases between the two germline ends. The germline V gene has CDR1 GTSNPN and CDR2 SVGIG (reference sequence). CDR3 nucleotides: TGTGCCTGGTCTCTTCAGGGAGGGAGAACTGAAGCTTTCTTT. Translating it yields CAWSLQGGRTEAFF. Complete variable domain (other parts from reference TRBV30 and TRBJ1-1): SQTIHQWPATLVQPVGSPLSLECTVEGTSNPNLYWYRQAAGRGLQLLFYSVGIGQISSEVPQNLSASRPQDRQFILSSKKLLLSDSGFYLCAWSLQGGRTEAFFGQGTRLTVV.

A few counts support this clone. CDR3 loop: CATSKETPGGGANVLTF. As DNA, the CDR3 is TGTGCCACCAGCAAGGAGACCCCAGGGGGTGGGGCCAACGTCCTGACTTTC. The V and J genes are TRBV15 and TRBJ2-6; 7 nucleotides match TRBD1. Trimming cost V 4 bases and J 3 bases; bases outside gene matches: 9. CDR3 length equals 17 residues. In germline, CDR1 is LNHNV, CDR2 YYDKDF (reference sequence).

The chain employs TRBV7-9 and TRBJ1-4, with 10 bases that match TRBD1. The CDR3 loop spans 15 amino acids. Per the germline V gene, CDR1 is SEHNR and CDR2 is FQNEAQ (reference sequence). Trimming cost V 6 bases and J 7 bases; bases outside gene matches: 8. The CDR3 nucleotides read TGTGCCAGCAGGAAAGACAGGGGGCGAAGTGAAAAACTGTTTTTT. Translated: CASRKDRGRSEKLFF.

This clone was counted a few times. The chain is built from TRBV7-6 and TRBJ2-2; D uncertain. Germline V lookup: CDR1 SGHVS, CDR2 FNYEAQ. The CDR3 contains 13 residues. The V end lost 4 bases, the J end lost 3 bases, and 6 bases lay between the germline ends. The CDR3: CASSSADTGELFF. CDR3 DNA: TGTGCCAGCAGCTCTGCGGACACCGGGGAGCTGTTTTTT.

The chain recombines TRBV4-1 with TRBJ2-1; TRBD2 agrees at 14 bases. Germline lookup yields CDR1 MGHRA and CDR2 YSYEKL. CDR3 size: 17 residues. The V segment lost 0 bases and the J segment 9 bases; nucleotides outside the gene matches: 7. The CDR3 here is CASSQEETSGRAGEQFF. In nucleotides, the CDR3 is TGCGCCAGCAGCCAAGAAGAGACTAGCGGGAGGGCCGGTGAGCAGTTCTTC.

The chain recombines TRBV7-9 with TRBJ1-2; tentative D call: TRBD1 (6 bases). V dropped 5 bases and J dropped 2 bases, with 18 bases sitting between them. Germline CDR1 and CDR2: SEHNR and FQNEAQ (reference sequence). The CDR3 loop spans 16 amino acids. The CDR3 coding sequence is TGTGCCAGCAGCGCGGGCGGGGGGGGCGACAACTATGGCTACACCTTC. Protein: CASSAGGGGDNYGYTF. Looking up the rest from reference TRBV7-9 and TRBJ1-2 gives the full variable domain: DTGVSQNPRHKITKRGQNVTFRCDPISEHNRLYWYRQTLGQGPEFLTYFQNEAQLEKSRLLSDRFSAERPKGSFSTLEIQRTEQGDSAMYLCASSAGGGGDNYGYTFGSGTRLTVV.